Shown below are 30 T cell receptor beta chains from a single sample sequenced in a study of OX40 agonist ivuxolimab in advanced cancers. The repertoire was sequenced with immunoSEQ multiplex PCR; TCRdb's copy has only in-frame clones and lacks some. The sample has roughly 60,000 clones, about 88% seen once; the top ten hold 2.5% to 3.5%. The material was CD4+ or CD8+ T cells sorted from blood, obtained in a trial of the OX40 agonist ivuxolimab. These receptors all come from an adult with an advanced solid tumor such as melanoma, head and neck, liver or kidney cancer.

The rearrangement uses TRBV30 and TRBJ1-6; D call uncertain. The germline V gene has CDR1 GTSNPN and CDR2 SVGIG (reference sequence). The CDR3 extends over 14 amino acids. The V and J ends lost 4 bases and 7 bases respectively, with 14 bases between them. CDR3 sequence reads: CAWTLGSTNSPLHF. In DNA, the CDR3 is TGTGCCTGGACCCTAGGATCCACCAATTCACCCCTCCACTTT.

The gene calls are TRBV6-5 and TRBJ1-2, with 7 bases aligning to TRBD1. Germline CDR1 is MNHEY and CDR2 is SVGAGI. This CDR3 region has 15 residues. V shed 0 bases and J 6 bases; nucleotides not matched to a gene: 7. The CDR3: CASSYSQQGIDGYTF. The CDR3 nucleotides read TGTGCCAGCAGTTACTCGCAACAGGGGATTGATGGCTACACCTTC.

J is TRBJ1-5 and V is TRBV7-9; perhaps TRBD1 as D (6 bases). The CDR3 contains 17 residues. Germline CDR1 is SEHNR and CDR2 is FQNEAQ (reference sequence). The germline V and J ends were trimmed by 5 bases and 0 bases, with 17 bases remaining between them. CDR3 sequence (DNA): TGTGCCAGCAGCATCTTCCGGGACACCTTTAGCAATCAGCCCCAGCATTTT. Translation gives CASSIFRDTFSNQPQHF.

The chain uses TRBV5-4 and TRBJ2-7; a possible D gene is TRBD1 (7 bases). The V end lost 4 bases, the J end lost 0 bases, and 14 bases lay between the germline ends. The CDR3 totals 15 residues. Per the germline V gene, CDR1 is SGHNT and CDR2 is YYREEE (reference sequence). The CDR3 region is CASSPRGESSYEQYF. As DNA, the CDR3 is TGTGCCAGCAGCCCCAGGGGGGAATCCTCCTACGAGCAGTACTTC.

The chain employs TRBV5-1 and TRBJ2-3; possibly TRBD1 or TRBD2 for D (5 bases each). Germline-derived CDR1 and CDR2 are SGHRS and YFSETQ. This CDR3 has 13 residues. The V end was cut by 7 bases, the J end by 3 bases, with 12 bases between. CDR3 residues: CASGGSGTDTQYF. CDR3 bases: TGCGCCAGCGGGGGTTCGGGGACAGATACGCAGTATTTT. Full variable domain (missing parts from reference TRBV5-1 and TRBJ2-3): KAGVTQTPRYLIKTRGQQVTLSCSPISGHRSVSWYQQTPGQGLQFLFEYFSETQRNKGNFPGRFSGRQFSNSRSEMNVSTLELGDSALYLCASGGSGTDTQYFGPGTRLTVL.

This chain connects TRBV28 to TRBJ2-5; TRBD2 matches 12 bases. This CDR3 has 18 residues. V gave up 6 bases and J gave up 0 bases; unmatched junction bases: 11. Looked up from germline, CDR1 is MDHEN and CDR2 is SYDVKM. The CDR3 is CASSRIGTSGLYQETQYF. In nucleotides, the CDR3 is TGTGCCAGCAGCCGTATCGGGACTAGCGGGCTGTACCAAGAGACCCAGTACTTC.

The chain employs TRBV10-3 and TRBJ1-2; D remains unclear. This CDR3 comprises 13 residues. Germline CDR1 and CDR2: ENHRY and SYGVKD. V lost 3 bases and J 7 bases, leaving 12 bases between the germline ends. Here the CDR3 reads CAISDEGGLGYTF. Written as DNA, the CDR3 is TGTGCCATCAGTGACGAGGGCGGTCTTGGCTACACCTTC.

The chain employs TRBV4-1 and TRBJ2-1, with 7 positions matching TRBD2. Germline-derived CDR1 and CDR2 are MGHRA and YSYEKL. The CDR3 runs to 16 residues. The V and J ends lost 0 bases and 2 bases, in that order; junction bases with no gene match: 4. The CDR3 region is CASSQDRGTTYNEQFF. CDR3 DNA sequence: TGCGCCAGCAGCCAAGATAGAGGGACTACCTACAATGAGCAGTTCTTC.

The CDR3 sequence: CASSEVPAGVKQFF. CDR3 in DNA: TGTGCCAGCAGTGAAGTTCCAGCGGGAGTAAAGCAGTTCTTC. V is TRBV6-1 and J is TRBJ2-1, with 8 bases fitting TRBD2. Trimming cost V 1 base and J 11 bases; bases outside gene matches: 7. The CDR3 contains 14 residues. The germline V gene has CDR1 MNHNS and CDR2 SASEGT.

The CDR3 nucleotides are TGTGCCAGCAGCTTGGGGCCCTCGGGTACCGGGGAGCTGTTTTTT. It codes for CASSLGPSGTGELFF. The rearrangement uses TRBV5-4 and TRBJ2-2, with unresolved D. V lost 0 bases, J lost 5 bases, and 11 bases lay in between. The CDR3 contains 15 residues. The germline gives CDR1 SGHNT, CDR2 YYREEE (reference sequence).

The chain joins TRBV4-1 to TRBJ2-2, with 8 positions matching TRBD1. Germline trimming cut 6 bases from V and 7 bases from J; bases unmatched to any gene: 16. CDR3 length: 17 amino acids. Looked up from germline, CDR1 is MGHRA and CDR2 is YSYEKL. CDR3 bases: TGCGCCAGCAGACGTGAGTCGGGCAGGGGGCGCGTCGGGGAGCTGTTTTTT. It translates to CASRRESGRGRVGELFF.

J is TRBJ1-4 and V is TRBV28; 7 bases are shared with TRBD1. CDR1 is MDHEN, CDR2 SYDVKM, per germline. V trimming: 6 bases; J trimming: 5 bases; junction bases outside the gene matches: 9. The CDR3 covers 15 residues. CDR3 bases: TGTGCCAGCAGCCCTCCCAGGGGGATCAATGAAAAACTGTTTTTT. Protein: CASSPPRGINEKLFF.

The J gene is TRBJ2-7, the V gene TRBV28, with D hard to call. The CDR3 covers 10 residues. V lost 10 bases and J 4 bases, leaving 8 bases between the germline ends. CDR1 and CDR2 (germline): MDHEN, SYDVKM. The chain's CDR3 is CATLGYEQYF. The CDR3 bases are TGTGCCACCCTAGGGTACGAGCAGTACTTC.

The chain uses TRBV6-1 and TRBJ1-6; 8 nucleotides agree with TRBD1. The V and J ends lost 4 bases and 9 bases, in that order; junction bases with no gene match: 5. The CDR3 runs 14 residues. The germline gives CDR1 MNHNS, CDR2 SASEGT. In DNA form, the CDR3 reads TGTGCCAGCAGTGTCGGACAGGGCTCTTCACCCCTCCACTTT. Amino acids: CASSVGQGSSPLHF.

The rearrangement uses TRBV6-5 and TRBJ1-5; D might be TRBD1 (5 bases). CDR1 and CDR2 from the germline V gene are MNHEY and SVGAGI. There are 14 residues in the CDR3. V lost 5 bases, J lost 4 bases, and 12 bases lay in between. CDR3 region: CASSRDGTNQPQHF. DNA for the CDR3: TGTGCCAGCAGTCGGGACGGGACGAATCAGCCCCAGCATTTT.

The chain uses TRBV4-1 and TRBJ2-1; the D is unclear. CDR3 length: 11 amino acids. The V and J ends lost 4 bases and 6 bases respectively, with 4 bases between them. Germline-derived CDR1 and CDR2 are MGHRA and YSYEKL. As DNA, the CDR3 is TGCGCCAGCAGCCGCACCAATGAGCAGTTCTTC. Its protein is CASSRTNEQFF.

Remarks on this clone: At one end the junction does not follow the germline gene, possibly because of a read error. The gene calls are TRBV5-6 and TRBJ1-2; 8 bases agree with TRBD1. The CDR3 runs 13 residues. The germline gives CDR1 SGHDT, CDR2 YYEEEE. Written as DNA, the CDR3 is TGTGCCAGCAGCCCCGGGACAGGACGAAGGGGGGCCTTC. Translated: CASSPGTGRRGAF. Full variable domain (rest looked up from reference TRBV5-6 and TRBJ1-2): DAGVTQSPTHLIKTRGQQVTLRCSPKSGHDTVSWYQQALGQGPQFIFQYYEEEERQRGNFPDRFSGHQFPNYSSELNVNALLLGDSALYLCASSPGTGRRGAFGSGTRLTVV.

V and J are TRBV28 and TRBJ1-2; 10 bases are shared with TRBD1. Trimming at V came to 7 bases and at J to 6 bases, leaving 2 bases not matched to a gene. Germline V gene sequence: CDR1 MDHEN, CDR2 SYDVKM. The CDR3 is 12 residues long. Here the CDR3 DNA reads TGTGCCAGCACGGGACAGGGGCATGGCTACACCTTC. It specifies CASTGQGHGYTF.

The chain is built from TRBV15 and TRBJ2-1; the match to TRBD2 covers 13 bases. The V gene end was trimmed by 3 bases and the J gene end by 7 bases; junction bases not matched to a gene: 6. CDR3 length: 16 amino acids. Germline V gene data show CDR1 as LNHNV and CDR2 as YYDKDF (reference sequence). The CDR3 coding sequence is TGTGCCACCAGCAGCGGACTAGCGGGAGTCTTAAATGAGCAGTTCTTC. It translates to CATSSGLAGVLNEQFF.

The chain is built from TRBV6-1 and TRBJ2-5; D not certain. This CDR3 is 14 amino acids long. V lost 5 bases to trimming and J lost 1 base, with 11 bases between them. Per the germline V gene, CDR1 is MNHNS and CDR2 is SASEGT. This CDR3 is CASSRGFFQETQYF. The CDR3 region has the DNA TGTGCCAGCAGTCGTGGCTTTTTCCAAGAGACCCAGTACTTC.

The rearrangement links TRBV4-2 to TRBJ2-2, with TRBD2 identical over 7 bases. Germline CDR1 is LGHNA and CDR2 is YNFKEQ. This CDR3 is 15 amino acids long. The junction had 5 bases not matched to a gene; V was cut back by 4 bases and J by 3 bases. The CDR3 DNA reads as TGTGCCAGCAGCCCACGGGAGGCGTACACCGGGGAGCTGTTTTTT. Protein: CASSPREAYTGELFF.

J is TRBJ2-1 and V is TRBV28; no firm D call. Deletions cut 6 bases from V and 5 bases from J, with 14 bases between. This CDR3 region has 14 residues. The germline V gene has CDR1 MDHEN and CDR2 SYDVKM. This CDR3 is CASSSIGLNNEQFF. CDR3 nucleotide sequence: TGTGCCAGCAGCTCGATAGGGCTAAACAATGAGCAGTTCTTC.

This chain links TRBV11-2 with TRBJ1-3; 9 bases align to TRBD1. Trimming cost V 5 bases and J 0 bases; bases outside gene matches: 8. The length of the CDR3 is 17 residues. CDR1 and CDR2 from the germline V gene are SGHAT and FQNNGV. The CDR3 region has the DNA TGTGCCAGCAGCCCAAGACAGGGGGGCGCCTCTGGAAACACCATATATTTT. It translates to CASSPRQGGASGNTIYF.

The J gene is TRBJ2-5, the V gene TRBV5-1, with TRBD2 matching 7 bases. J lost 5 bases, V lost 2 bases, and 3 bases had no gene match. The CDR3 is 13 residues long. Germline-derived CDR1 and CDR2 are SGHRS and YFSETQ. The CDR3 DNA reads TGCGCCAGCAGCTTCCGGGGAGGGGAGACCCAGTACTTC. Translation: CASSFRGGETQYF.

V and J are TRBV5-4 and TRBJ2-3; D is tentatively TRBD1 or TRBD2 (5 bases each). CDR1 is SGHNT, CDR2 YYREEE, per germline (reference sequence). V dropped 1 base and J dropped 11 bases, with 14 bases sitting between them. The CDR3 length is 13 residues. The CDR3 loop is CASSLNRDDQQYF. The CDR3 nucleotides read TGTGCCAGCAGCTTGAACCGGGACGACCAGCAGTATTTT.

This clone was recorded a few times. This rearrangement joins TRBV7-9 to TRBJ2-1; 10 bases agree with TRBD2. The CDR3 contains 15 residues. CDR1 is SEHNR and CDR2 is FQNEAQ in the germline V gene (reference sequence). V lost 0 bases, J lost 6 bases, and 2 bases stayed unmatched. The CDR3 loop reads CASSLAASGGNEQFF. CDR3 coding DNA: TGTGCCAGCAGCTTAGCGGCTAGCGGGGGCAATGAGCAGTTCTTC.

The chain uses TRBV5-6 and TRBJ2-5, with D perhaps given as TRBD1 or TRBD2 (5 bases each). Trimming left V 6 bases short and J 5 bases short, with 14 bases between. This CDR3 has 13 amino acids. CDR1 and CDR2 from the germline V gene are SGHDT and YYEEEE. The DNA of the CDR3 is TGTGCCAGCATGAGGGGAAGGGGCGAGACCCAGTACTTC. It encodes CASMRGRGETQYF.

The chain has TRBV11-2 and TRBJ2-2; D is possibly TRBD2 (5 bases). The V gene lost 2 bases and the J gene lost 3 bases, with 13 bases spanning the gap. Germline values: CDR1 SGHAT, CDR2 FQNNGV. This CDR3 has 16 amino acids. The CDR3 region is CASSLFSARDTGELFF. CDR3 in DNA: TGTGCCAGCAGCTTATTTAGCGCGAGGGACACCGGGGAGCTGTTTTTT.

The chain carries TRBV29-1 and TRBJ2-5; D is perhaps TRBD2 (7 bases). Looked up from germline, CDR1 is SQVTM and CDR2 is ANQGSEA. The ends were cut back, 7 bases at V and 5 bases at J, with 17 bases in the middle. This CDR3 is 13 amino acids long. The CDR3 region has the DNA TGCAGCGGTCAAGGGGGGGGACGGGAGACCCAGTACTTC. Translating gives CSGQGGGRETQYF.

The rearrangement uses TRBV10-3 and TRBJ2-7; 9 positions agree with TRBD1. Unmatched junction bases numbered 16, after V lost 7 bases and J lost 6 bases. This CDR3 contains 16 residues. CDR1 and CDR2 from the germline V gene are ENHRY and SYGVKD. The CDR3 DNA reads TGTGCCATCACCTTGGGGAAGGGACAGGGTGTAAGCGAGCAGTACTTC. Translation gives CAITLGKGQGVSEQYF.